Below, one TCR beta chain is given with its context. Its matching antigen is unknown. The germline gene is not matched at one end of the junction; a read error may be the cause. PCR was performed a second time for about 6 to 11 cycles using a sample-barcoded 5' primer and a J-beta primer mix. Each cDNA was tagged by a template-switch adaptor containing 12 random nucleotides. TCRdb processed the 5' RACE reads anew with MiXCR; each CDR3 protein has one entry. The sample comprises some 900,000 distinct CDR3 sequences, 48% of which are singletons, and around an eighth rests with the top ten. Healthy Caucasians from Russia aged about 6 to 100 served as donors. The data originate from a study of blood T cells in healthy people across ages. Whole-study findings and limits: Naive T cell percentage by flow cytometry tracked strongly with beta diversity.

Germline V gene lookup returns CDR1 SEHNR and CDR2 FQNEAQ (reference sequence). The CDR3 length is 15 residues. Sequenced material: blood. The TCR was taken from a young man in good health. The rearrangement joins TRBV7-9 to TRBJ1-4; no clear D gene. The CDR3 loop is CASSLVLKTKEKLFF. The CDR3 nucleotides read TGTGCCAGCAGCTTAGTCCTGAAGACTAAAGAAAAACTGTTTTTT.